The 9 T cell receptor beta chains below were found in one sample sequenced in a study of blood T cell repertoires in COVID-19. This table comes from immunoSEQ multiplex PCR, and its TCRdb copy is limited to in-frame clones, with some not included. The sample includes about 35,000 clones, about 90% of them seen just once. The sequenced sample was peripheral blood. These receptors were collected from a human donor in a cohort sampled during active COVID-19.

This sequence joins TRBV7-9 and TRBJ2-5, with a weak D call TRBD2 (5 bases). Trimming left V 7 bases short and J 5 bases short, with 17 bases between. CDR3 length equals 14 residues. CDR1 is SEHNR and CDR2 is FQNEAQ in the germline V gene (reference sequence). The CDR3 nucleotides are TGTGCCAGCAAACCTCTAGCATCTCTCGAGACCCAGTACTTC. Translating gives CASKPLASLETQYF.

The chain employs TRBV6-5 and TRBJ1-1; possible D gene TRBD1, 6 bases. Looked up from germline, CDR1 is MNHEY and CDR2 is SVGAGI. The ends were cut back, 7 bases at V and 0 bases at J, with 9 bases in the middle. CDR3 size: 13 residues. The CDR3 DNA reads as TGTGCCAGCATGAAGGGGGTGAACACTGAAGCTTTCTTT. This encodes CASMKGVNTEAFF.

The rearrangement links TRBV7-9 to TRBJ2-3; the match to TRBD1 covers 7 bases. The CDR3 is 16 residues long. V was pared by 1 base and J by 7 bases, with 11 bases of the junction left unmatched. The germline CDR1 and CDR2 sequences are SEHNR and FQNEAQ (reference sequence). CDR3 sequence reads: CASSLVEGALGYTQYF. DNA for the CDR3: TGTGCCAGCAGCTTAGTAGAGGGGGCCCTGGGGTATACGCAGTATTTT.

The V gene is TRBV4-2, the J gene TRBJ1-2, with 7 bases lining up with TRBD1. Trimming at V came to 1 base and at J to 0 bases, leaving 11 bases not matched to a gene. This CDR3 has 18 residues. Germline assignment: CDR1 LGHNA and CDR2 YNFKEQ. DNA for the CDR3: TGTGCCAGCAGCCAAGTTCGAACAGGGGCCCTAGCTAACTATGGCTACACCTTC. This sequence encodes CASSQVRTGALANYGYTF.

The rearrangement links TRBV11-1 to TRBJ2-7; D not certain. This CDR3 spans 13 amino acids. Trimming shortened V by 0 bases and J by 7 bases, and 10 bases separated the two germline ends. Germline V CDR1 and CDR2: SGHAT, FQDESV (reference sequence). CDR3 bases: TGTGCCAGCAGCTTAGCTGGCAGTACGGAGCAGTACTTC. Translation: CASSLAGSTEQYF.

This chain links TRBV3-1 (or the pseudogene TRBV3-2) with TRBJ2-1; 7 nucleotides match TRBD2. Trimming removed 3 bases from V and 2 bases from J; junction bases left unmatched: 7. The CDR3 sequence is 16 residues long. Germline-derived CDR1 and CDR2 are LGHDT and YNNKEL (reference sequence). CDR3 sequence reads: CASSHPGLEAYNEQFF. CDR3 DNA sequence: TGTGCCAGCAGCCACCCCGGACTAGAGGCCTACAATGAGCAGTTCTTC.

V gene TRBV2 combines with J gene TRBJ1-2, with D perhaps matching TRBD1 (6 bases). The length of the CDR3 is 15 residues. Germline CDR1 SNHLY, CDR2 FYNNEI. V was clipped by 1 base and J by 4 bases, with 13 bases between them. CDR3 in DNA: TGTGCCAGCAGTGAAGGAATACAGGGCGTCTATGGCTACACCTTC. Translating gives CASSEGIQGVYGYTF.

The chain has TRBV7-2 and TRBJ1-2; D might be TRBD1 (6 bases). The CDR3 is 15 residues long. Germline-derived CDR1 and CDR2 are SGHTA and FQGNSA. With 5 bases removed from V and 4 bases from J, the gap between germline ends came to 17 bases. CDR3 DNA: TGTGCCAGCAGCGTAACACACAGGGTCTCCTATGGCTACACCTTC. This translates into CASSVTHRVSYGYTF. The full variable domain, with the rest looked up from reference TRBV7-2 and TRBJ1-2, is GAGVSQSPSNKVTEKGKDVELRCDPISGHTALYWYRQSLGQGLEFLIYFQGNSAPDKSGLPSDRFSAERTGGSVSTLTIQRTQQEDSAVYLCASSVTHRVSYGYTFGSGTRLTVV.

This clone was detected once. The chain joins TRBV29-1 to TRBJ2-1; D is unclear. There are 12 residues in the CDR3. CDR1 is SQVTM and CDR2 is ANQGSEA in the germline V gene. CDR3 amino acids: CSPITRENEQFF. As DNA, the CDR3 is TGCAGTCCTATAACCCGTGAGAATGAGCAGTTCTTC.